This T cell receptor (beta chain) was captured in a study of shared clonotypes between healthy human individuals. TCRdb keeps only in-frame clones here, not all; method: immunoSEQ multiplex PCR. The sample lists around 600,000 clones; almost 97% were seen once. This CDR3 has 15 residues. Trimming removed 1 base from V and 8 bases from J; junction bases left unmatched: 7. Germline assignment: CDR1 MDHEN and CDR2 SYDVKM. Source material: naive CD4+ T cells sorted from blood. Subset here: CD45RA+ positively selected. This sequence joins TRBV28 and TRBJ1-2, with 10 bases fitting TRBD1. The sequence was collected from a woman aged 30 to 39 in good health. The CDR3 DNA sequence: TGTGCCAGCAGTTTATCGGGGACAGGGGATTGGGGCTACACCTTC. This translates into CASSLSGTGDWGYTF.